One sample yielded the 12 T cell receptor beta chains listed below, sequenced in a study of blood T cell repertoires in COVID-19. Sequencing was performed with immunoSEQ multiplex PCR; in TCRdb, only in-frame clones are kept and a portion is missing. The sample yields more than 85,000 clones, about 85% seen once. Sequenced input: peripheral blood. All receptors come from a man between 45 and 60 years old with acute or convalescent COVID-19.

The chain joins TRBV30 to TRBJ1-3; 7 bases are a match to TRBD1. Trimming took 5 bases from V and 5 from J; bases not matched to a gene: 6. CDR3 length: 13 amino acids. Germline CDR1 GTSNPN, CDR2 SVGIG (reference sequence). CDR3 amino acids: CAWSGTDRNTIYF. DNA of the CDR3: TGTGCCTGGTCCGGGACAGACAGAAACACCATATATTTT. Based on the CDR3 plus reference TRBV30 and TRBJ1-3, the full variable domain is SQTIHQWPATLVQPVGSPLSLECTVEGTSNPNLYWYRQAAGRGLQLLFYSVGIGQISSEVPQNLSASRPQDRQFILSSKKLLLSDSGFYLCAWSGTDRNTIYFGEGSWLTVV.

The J gene is TRBJ2-4, the V gene TRBV7-9, with 11 bases fitting TRBD1. The CDR3 length is 15 residues. V gave up 1 base and J gave up 8 bases; unmatched junction bases: 4. Germline CDR1 and CDR2: SEHNR and FQNEAQ (reference sequence). The CDR3 region is CASSLGGQGAYIQYF. The CDR3 DNA reads TGTGCCAGCAGCTTAGGAGGACAGGGGGCGTACATTCAGTACTTC. Together with reference TRBV7-9 and TRBJ2-4, the CDR3 gives the full variable domain: DTGVSQNPRHKITKRGQNVTFRCDPISEHNRLYWYRQTLGQGPEFLTYFQNEAQLEKSRLLSDRFSAERPKGSFSTLEIQRTEQGDSAMYLCASSLGGQGAYIQYFGAGTRLSVL.

This clone was counted a few times. This chain joins TRBV18 and TRBJ2-7, with 12 bases lining up with TRBD1. CDR3 length equals 13 residues. V shed 4 bases and J 7 bases; nucleotides not matched to a gene: 2. The germline gives CDR1 KGHSH, CDR2 LQKENI. The CDR3 reads CASSQGQGAEQYF. DNA for the CDR3: TGTGCCAGCTCACAGGGACAGGGGGCAGAGCAGTACTTC.

This clone was seen more than once but under ten times. The V call is TRBV10-3, the J call TRBJ2-3; weak D call: TRBD1 (5 bases). V lost 2 bases and J lost 1, with 16 bases in between. This CDR3 is built from 17 residues. The germline V gene has CDR1 ENHRY and CDR2 SYGVKD. The CDR3 reads CAISEPVGLRGTDTQYF. Written as DNA, the CDR3 is TGTGCCATCAGTGAGCCCGTAGGTCTCAGGGGCACAGATACGCAGTATTTT.

The chain is built from TRBV18 and TRBJ2-1; 8 bases fit TRBD2. The junction had 10 bases not matched to a gene; V was cut back by 6 bases and J by 6 bases. Germline V lookup: CDR1 KGHSH, CDR2 LQKENI. The CDR3 contains 15 residues. CDR3 coding DNA: TGTGCCAGCTCGCCCGTGGCGGGAGGCGGCAATGAGCAGTTCTTC. This sequence encodes CASSPVAGGGNEQFF. Supplemented by reference TRBV18 and TRBJ2-1, the full variable domain reads NAGVMQNPRHLVRRRGQEARLRCSPMKGHSHVYWYRQLPEEGLKFMVYLQKENIIDESGMPKERFSAEFPKEGPSILRIQQVVRGDSAAYFCASSPVAGGGNEQFFGPGTRLTVL.

Details on this clone: Compared with germline, one end of the junction differs, possibly owing to a read error. V and J are TRBV6-6 and TRBJ1-1; 7 nucleotides match TRBD1. The CDR3 totals 14 residues. The V gene's germline CDR1 is MNHNY and CDR2 SVGAGI (reference sequence). CDR3 DNA sequence: TGTGCCAGCAGTTACCCAGGGGGAGACACTGAAGTTTTCTTT. This codes for CASSYPGGDTEVFF.

This chain connects TRBV16 to TRBJ2-4; no clear D. The CDR3 spans 12 residues. Per the germline V gene, CDR1 is KGHSY and CDR2 is FQNENV. The germline V and J ends were trimmed by 4 bases and 2 bases, with 3 bases remaining between them. CDR3 in amino acids: CASSPSKNIQYF. DNA of the CDR3: TGTGCCAGCAGCCCGTCCAAAAACATTCAGTACTTC.

The rearrangement links TRBV9 to TRBJ2-1; D might be TRBD2 (6 bases). Trimming cost V 0 bases and J 0 bases, with 10 bases left between them. Germline values: CDR1 SGDLS, CDR2 YYNGEE. CDR3 length equals 16 residues. The CDR3 DNA sequence: TGTGCCAGCAGCGTAGAGGCGGGGAGCTCCTACAATGAGCAGTTCTTC. Its protein product is CASSVEAGSSYNEQFF.

The chain joins TRBV6-6 to TRBJ2-2; a possible D gene is TRBD2 (7 bases). Trimming stripped 3 bases from V and 0 bases from J, with 11 bases between. Germline CDR1 is MNHNY and CDR2 is SVGAGI (reference sequence). The CDR3 totals 16 residues. DNA for the CDR3: TGTGCCAGCAGTTATAGGGGGGGCCCGAACACCGGGGAGCTGTTTTTT. Amino acid sequence: CASSYRGGPNTGELFF.

This chain joins TRBV18 and TRBJ2-6, with D tentatively TRBD2 (6 bases). Trimming removed 3 bases at V and 0 bases at J, with 12 bases between. The CDR3 sequence is 17 residues long. CDR1 and CDR2 (germline): KGHSH, LQKENI. The chain's CDR3 is CASSPRGGDSGANVLTF. Written as DNA, the CDR3 is TGTGCCAGCTCACCCCGGGGAGGAGACTCTGGGGCCAACGTCCTGACTTTC. Full variable domain (outside the CDR3, taken from reference TRBV18 and TRBJ2-6): NAGVMQNPRHLVRRRGQEARLRCSPMKGHSHVYWYRQLPEEGLKFMVYLQKENIIDESGMPKERFSAEFPKEGPSILRIQQVVRGDSAAYFCASSPRGGDSGANVLTFGAGSRLTVL.

This chain joins TRBV7-8 and TRBJ2-1; 7 bases are a match to TRBD1. Trimming took 7 bases from V and 7 from J; bases not matched to a gene: 13. Germline loops: CDR1 SGHVS, CDR2 FQNEAQ. CDR3 length equals 15 residues. The CDR3 sequence is CASTRVGTATNEQFF. The CDR3 DNA reads TGTGCCAGCACAAGAGTGGGGACAGCAACTAATGAGCAGTTCTTC. Full variable domain (remainder filled in from reference TRBV7-8 and TRBJ2-1): GAGVSQSPRYKVAKRGQDVALRCDPISGHVSLFWYQQALGQGPEFLTYFQNEAQLDKSGLPSDRFFAERPEGSVSTLKIQRTQQEDSAVYLCASTRVGTATNEQFFGPGTRLTVL.

The chain employs TRBV3-1 (or the pseudogene TRBV3-2) and TRBJ1-2; tentative D call: TRBD1 (5 bases). Germline values: CDR1 LGHDT, CDR2 YNNKEL (reference sequence). The germline V and J ends were trimmed by 4 bases and 4 bases, with 13 bases remaining between them. This CDR3 spans 14 amino acids. CDR3 protein: CASSPLRGTYGYTF. The CDR3 DNA follows: TGTGCCAGCAGCCCCCTAAGGGGTACCTATGGCTACACCTTC.